This T cell receptor (beta chain) stems from a study of T cell repertoires in cytomegalovirus infection. Study context: Matching HLA type and CMV infection were both indicated by public TCR beta signatures.

Using its own MiXCR run on the reads, TCRdb lists one record per CDR3 protein. Altogether about 490,000 distinct CDR3 sequences are present, more than 20% being singletons, with the ten largest covering about 12%. There are 19 residues in the CDR3. Between the trimmed V and J ends, which lost 6 bases and 2 bases, there was a span of 29 bases. Germline V gene data show CDR1 as SGHVS and CDR2 as FQNEAQ. This clonotype was counted at least ten times. What it binds is unknown. General observations from the study: Clonotype analysis showed dominance of the ex vivo response by HLA-C-restricted CMV-specific TCR beta clonotypes. Cumulative frequency of public TCR beta families picked out carriers of CMV plus the relevant HLA.

This sequence was found in a human donor in good health (CMV status not recorded). Some clones in this sample may be carry-over from other donors' samples. The material sequenced was PBMCs. The chain links TRBV7-8 to TRBJ2-7, with a weak D call TRBD1 (6 bases). The CDR3 here is CASSRQEETGAVGTYEQYF. In DNA form, the CDR3 reads TGTGCCAGCAGTCGCCAGGAGGAGACAGGCGCCGTAGGAACCTACGAGCAGTACTTC. The entire variable domain, with the rest obtained from reference TRBV7-8 and TRBJ2-7, is as follows: GAGVSQSPRYKVAKRGQDVALRCDPISGHVSLFWYQQALGQGPEFLTYFQNEAQLDKSGLPSDRFFAERPEGSVSTLKIQRTQQEDSAVYLCASSRQEETGAVGTYEQYFGPGTRLTVT.